The present T cell receptor beta chain was sequenced within a study of early T cells in non-severe SARS-CoV-2 infection. Overall study context: From unsorted whole blood, bulk RNA was sequenced, and the chains remained unpaired.

Molecules of cDNA were individually given unique molecular identifiers that were attached to them. TCRdb re-called the 5' RACE reads through MiXCR, storing one row per CDR3 protein. The sample shows tens of thousands of distinct CDR3 sequences, roughly 12% of them seen only once. The study's findings and limits: Matching against VDJdb likely underestimated virus-specific expansions, favoring anti-spike CD8.

This clonotype was counted ten times or more. Its target is unknown. Germline CDR1 is ENHRY and CDR2 is SYGVKD. V was pared by 7 bases and J by 0 bases, with 11 bases between. The CDR3 runs 14 residues. The chain combines TRBV10-3 with TRBJ2-3; unclear D gene. The source material was whole blood. This sequence was found in an adult who was a healthcare worker with PCR-confirmed SARS-CoV-2 infection or an uninfected control (not recorded which). CDR3: CAINPGVSTDTQYF. DNA of the CDR3: TGTGCCATCAATCCGGGCGTTAGCACAGATACGCAGTATTTT.